This T cell receptor beta chain was obtained from a study of T cell changes during pregnancy in multiple sclerosis. Assay: immunoSEQ multiplex PCR; the TCRdb copy retains only in-frame clones and omits some. There are about 70,000 clones in the sample; around 90% occur only once, and 2.3% lies in the top ten. This CDR3 is built from 16 residues. With 0 bases clipped from V and 0 bases from J, the junction kept 1 base outside the gene matches. Germline V gene lookup returns CDR1 SNHLY and CDR2 FYNNEI. Sequencing used peripheral blood, obtained in the first trimester of pregnancy. The V and J genes are TRBV2 and TRBJ2-7; TRBD1 matches 11 bases. The receptor comes from a female donor with multiple sclerosis, enrolled in a pregnancy study. The CDR3 region is CASSEAGQGDSYEQYF. In DNA form, the CDR3 reads TGTGCCAGCAGTGAAGCGGGACAGGGGGACTCCTACGAGCAGTACTTC.